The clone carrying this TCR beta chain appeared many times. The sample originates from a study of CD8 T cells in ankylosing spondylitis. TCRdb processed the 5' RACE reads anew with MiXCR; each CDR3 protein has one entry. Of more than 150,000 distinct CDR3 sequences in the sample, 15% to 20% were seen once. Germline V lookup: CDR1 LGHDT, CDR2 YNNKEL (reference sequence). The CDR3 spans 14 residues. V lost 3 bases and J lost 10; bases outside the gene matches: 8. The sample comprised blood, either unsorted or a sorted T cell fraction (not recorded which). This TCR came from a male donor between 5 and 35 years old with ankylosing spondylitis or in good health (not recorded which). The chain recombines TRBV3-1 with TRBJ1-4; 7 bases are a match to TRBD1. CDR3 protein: CASSHTGASGKLFF. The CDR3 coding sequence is TGTGCCAGCAGCCACACAGGGGCCAGCGGAAAACTGTTTTTT.